The 9 T cell receptor beta chains below all came from one sample that was sequenced in a study of blood T cell repertoires in COVID-19. Libraries were prepared by immunoSEQ multiplex PCR; TCRdb keeps only in-frame clonotypes and omits some of them. The sample lists fewer than 150,000 clones, roughly 84% seen once, with around 8.4% in the top ten. The sequencing input was peripheral blood. These receptors originate from a woman aged 70 to 79 who had recovered from COVID-19.

The V gene is TRBV3-1 (or the pseudogene TRBV3-2), the J gene TRBJ1-1; D is ambiguous. Per germline, CDR1 LGHDT and CDR2 YNNKEL (reference sequence). There are 12 residues in the CDR3. The V and J ends lost 2 bases and 4 bases respectively, with 5 bases between them. The CDR3: CASSQSGTEAFF. CDR3 nucleotide sequence: TGTGCCAGCAGCCAATCGGGCACTGAAGCTTTCTTT.

This clone is a singleton in its sample. V gene TRBV5-1 combines with J gene TRBJ2-7; tentatively, D is TRBD1 (6 bases). CDR1 and CDR2 (germline): SGHRS, YFSETQ. V lost 0 bases and J lost 2, with 9 bases in between. The CDR3 consists of 14 residues. The CDR3 DNA follows: TGCGCCAGCAGCTTGGGGACAGCCCCCTACGAGCAGTACTTC. It encodes CASSLGTAPYEQYF.

The chain links TRBV18 to TRBJ2-1, with 11 bases aligning to TRBD2. This CDR3 is 15 amino acids long. After removal of 4 bases from V and 5 bases from J, the junction contained 4 bases not matched to a gene. Germline V gene sequence: CDR1 KGHSH, CDR2 LQKENI. The CDR3 here is CASSRIAGGDNEQFF. CDR3 in DNA: TGTGCCAGCTCACGTATAGCGGGAGGGGACAATGAGCAGTTCTTC. Drawing the rest from reference TRBV18 and TRBJ2-1, the complete variable domain is NAGVMQNPRHLVRRRGQEARLRCSPMKGHSHVYWYRQLPEEGLKFMVYLQKENIIDESGMPKERFSAEFPKEGPSILRIQQVVRGDSAAYFCASSRIAGGDNEQFFGPGTRLTVL.

This chain connects TRBV6-5 to TRBJ2-7; 7 bases agree with TRBD1. The length of the CDR3 is 15 residues. Trimming cost V 0 bases and J 0 bases; bases outside gene matches: 2. Germline CDR1 MNHEY, CDR2 SVGAGI. The CDR3 loop is CASSYSGQSSYEQYF. The CDR3 DNA reads as TGTGCCAGCAGTTACTCGGGACAGAGCTCCTACGAGCAGTACTTC.

The J gene is TRBJ2-5, the V gene TRBV6-2 or TRBV6-3, with 7 nucleotides matching TRBD2. The CDR3 is 20 amino acids. J gave up 4 bases and V 4 bases, and 24 bases lay outside the gene matches. Germline V gene lookup returns CDR1 MNHEY and CDR2 SVGEGT. DNA for the CDR3: TGTGCCAGCAGTTCCTCCCTGGAGCGGGGAGCGATGGTGGCCCCAGAGACCCAGTACTTC. Its translation is CASSSSLERGAMVAPETQYF.

This clone has just one count. The chain links TRBV7-2 to TRBJ1-1; D might be TRBD1 (5 bases). The CDR3 is 14 residues long. The V end was cut by 2 bases, the J end by 1 base, with 8 bases between. Per the germline V gene, CDR1 is SGHTA and CDR2 is FQGNSA. The DNA for the CDR3 is TGTGCCAGCAGCTTACAGGGAAGGAACACTGAAGCTTTCTTT. Translated, it gives CASSLQGRNTEAFF. Full variable domain (outside the CDR3, taken from reference TRBV7-2 and TRBJ1-1): GAGVSQSPSNKVTEKGKDVELRCDPISGHTALYWYRQSLGQGLEFLIYFQGNSAPDKSGLPSDRFSAERTGGSVSTLTIQRTQQEDSAVYLCASSLQGRNTEAFFGQGTRLTVV.

The chain employs TRBV30 and TRBJ2-1; TRBD2 matches at 9 bases. The CDR3 has 15 residues. Germline values: CDR1 GTSNPN, CDR2 SVGIG (reference sequence). After removal of 2 bases from V and 4 bases from J, the junction contained 6 bases not matched to a gene. The CDR3 loop is CAWSPPSGTYNEQFF. CDR3 nucleotides: TGTGCCTGGAGTCCCCCTAGCGGGACTTACAATGAGCAGTTCTTC.

The chain combines TRBV5-1 with TRBJ2-1, with a weak D call TRBD1 (6 bases). Germline-derived CDR1 and CDR2 are SGHRS and YFSETQ. The CDR3 runs to 15 residues. Trimming shortened V by 1 base and J by 0 bases, and 8 bases separated the two germline ends. CDR3 in amino acids: CASSLRDNSYNEQFF. The CDR3 DNA sequence: TGCGCCAGCAGCTTGCGGGACAACTCCTACAATGAGCAGTTCTTC.

The rearrangement joins TRBV11-2 to TRBJ2-3, with 7 bases that match TRBD2. Germline V gives CDR1 SGHAT, CDR2 FQNNGV. The CDR3 runs to 16 residues. The trim removed 1 base at V and 2 bases at J, leaving 6 bases unmatched. CDR3 bases: TGTGCCAGCAGCTTAGGAGCTAGCGGCTACACAGATACGCAGTATTTT. Its translation: CASSLGASGYTDTQYF.